Below, 26 T cell receptor beta chains from the same sample are listed, as sequenced in a study of blood T cell repertoires in COVID-19. TCRdb's copy holds only in-frame clones and misses some; the assay was immunoSEQ multiplex PCR. The sample lists 240,000 or so clones, about 83% occurring once. Sequenced material: peripheral blood. These receptors were collected from a man older than 75 with acute or convalescent COVID-19.

The chain is built from TRBV28 and TRBJ2-3; D is unclear. In germline, CDR1 is MDHEN, CDR2 SYDVKM. The length of the CDR3 is 15 residues. V was shortened by 3 bases and J by 0 bases, with 10 bases between the two germline ends. The CDR3 DNA sequence: TGTGCCAGCAGTTTTTCCATACAGAGCACAGATACGCAGTATTTT. Its protein is CASSFSIQSTDTQYF.

The chain recombines TRBV7-3 with TRBJ2-7; 7 bases agree with TRBD1. The CDR3 has 14 amino acids. V lost 5 bases and J lost 0; bases outside the gene matches: 4. Germline assignment: CDR1 SGHTA and CDR2 FQGTGA. DNA of the CDR3: TGTGCCAGCAGCCCGGACAGGAGCTCCTACGAGCAGTACTTC. Its protein is CASSPDRSSYEQYF.

The chain employs TRBV7-9 and TRBJ2-1; TRBD2 matches 12 bases. V was pared by 4 bases and J by 8 bases, with 12 bases of the junction left unmatched. In germline, CDR1 is SEHNR, CDR2 FQNEAQ (reference sequence). The CDR3 consists of 17 residues. The CDR3 here is CASSSGGLAGRIDEQFF. The CDR3, as DNA: TGTGCCAGCAGCTCCGGCGGACTAGCGGGGAGAATAGATGAGCAGTTCTTC.

This chain connects TRBV7-8 to TRBJ1-2; 9 bases line up with TRBD1. The germline V gene has CDR1 SGHVS and CDR2 FQNEAQ. V lost 5 bases and J lost 2; bases outside the gene matches: 6. CDR3 length equals 15 residues. In DNA, the CDR3 is TGTGCCAGCAGCCAAGGGGACAGGGCAAACTATGGCTACACCTTC. This gives the protein CASSQGDRANYGYTF. Looking up the rest from reference TRBV7-8 and TRBJ1-2 gives the full variable domain: GAGVSQSPRYKVAKRGQDVALRCDPISGHVSLFWYQQALGQGPEFLTYFQNEAQLDKSGLPSDRFFAERPEGSVSTLKIQRTQQEDSAVYLCASSQGDRANYGYTFGSGTRLTVV.

J is TRBJ1-5 and V is TRBV4-3; D gene ambiguous. The CDR3 is 15 residues long. Trimming pared 2 bases from V and 5 bases from J, leaving 13 bases between. CDR1 is LGHNA, CDR2 YSLEER, per germline. The CDR3 bases are TGCGCCAGCAGCCAATTCAACAGTCTCGATCAGCCCCAGCATTTT. Protein: CASSQFNSLDQPQHF.

This clone was counted a single time. The chain is built from TRBV6-5 and TRBJ1-1; possible D gene TRBD1, 6 bases. Trimming removed 7 bases at V and 4 bases at J, with 19 bases between. CDR1 is MNHEY, CDR2 SVGAGI, per germline. This CDR3 region has 15 residues. This CDR3 reads CASNGEGGVGTEAFF. The CDR3 bases are TGTGCCAGCAACGGGGAAGGGGGAGTGGGCACTGAAGCTTTCTTT.

The chain recombines TRBV29-1 with TRBJ1-5, with TRBD1 matching over 7 bases. CDR3 length: 12 amino acids. Trimming at V came to 4 bases and at J to 7 bases, leaving 4 bases not matched to a gene. Per the germline V gene, CDR1 is SQVTM and CDR2 is ANQGSEA. The CDR3 loop is CSVAAGGQPQHF. CDR3 nucleotides: TGCAGCGTTGCGGCAGGGGGACAGCCCCAGCATTTT.

This chain connects TRBV9 to TRBJ1-2; 9 bases map to TRBD1. J gave up 6 bases and V 4 bases, and 7 bases lay outside the gene matches. This CDR3 has 14 residues. CDR1 is SGDLS and CDR2 is YYNGEE in the germline V gene. The CDR3 region has the DNA TGTGCCAGCAGCTACGGGACAGGGAGCCATGGCTACACCTTC. Protein product: CASSYGTGSHGYTF.

V is TRBV9 and J is TRBJ1-1; tentatively, D is TRBD1 (5 bases). This CDR3 comprises 12 residues. Trimming removed 1 base from V and 8 bases from J, with 9 bases in between. CDR1 SGDLS and CDR2 YYNGEE come from the germline V gene. CDR3 in amino acids: CASSVFAGEAFF. CDR3 bases: TGTGCCAGCAGCGTATTCGCAGGGGAAGCTTTCTTT.

The chain carries TRBV5-1 and TRBJ1-5; 8 nucleotides agree with TRBD1. This CDR3 spans 16 amino acids. Germline loops: CDR1 SGHRS, CDR2 YFSETQ. The J segment lost 6 bases and the V segment lost 1 base, leaving 9 bases of the junction unmatched. The CDR3 is CASSLQGTGYGQPQHF. The CDR3, as DNA: TGCGCCAGCAGCTTGCAGGGGACAGGCTACGGTCAGCCCCAGCATTTT.

The chain joins TRBV10-2 to TRBJ2-7; possibly TRBD1 for D (6 bases). Per germline, CDR1 WSHSY and CDR2 SAAADI. CDR3 length: 13 amino acids. Between the trimmed V and J ends, which lost 8 bases and 4 bases, there was a span of 15 bases. Here the CDR3 reads CASRPGHPYEQYF. In nucleotides, the CDR3 is TGCGCCAGCCGTCCGGGACACCCTTACGAGCAGTACTTC.

The sample holds a few counts of this clone. The chain carries TRBV6-4 and TRBJ1-1; 9 bases are shared with TRBD1. The CDR3 is 14 residues long. The V segment lost 4 bases and the J segment 4 bases; nucleotides outside the gene matches: 4. Germline lookup yields CDR1 MRHNA and CDR2 SNTAGT. This chain's CDR3 is CASSVGGQGTEAFF. In nucleotides, the CDR3 is TGTGCCAGCAGTGTGGGGGGACAGGGCACTGAAGCTTTCTTT.

The chain is built from TRBV24-1 and TRBJ1-2; no reliable D call. The CDR3 is made up of 12 amino acids. CDR1 is KGHDR, CDR2 SFDVKD, per germline. The V gene lost 4 bases and the J gene lost 8 bases, with 10 bases spanning the gap. For the CDR3, the DNA is TGTGCCACCAGTGACCATACGGAGGGCTACACCTTC. It translates to CATSDHTEGYTF.

The chain employs TRBV9 and TRBJ1-5; D ambiguous. The V end lost 4 bases, the J end lost 6 bases, and 14 bases lay between the germline ends. CDR3 length: 14 amino acids. Germline CDR1 SGDLS, CDR2 YYNGEE. CDR3 coding DNA: TGTGCCAGCAGCCGTACGGGTTCGGGTCAGCCCCAGCATTTT. It yields the protein CASSRTGSGQPQHF.

This rearrangement joins TRBV5-4 to TRBJ1-1; tentative D call: TRBD1 (5 bases). The CDR3 runs to 13 residues. The germline V and J ends were trimmed by 3 bases and 1 base, with 7 bases remaining between them. CDR1 and CDR2 from the germline V gene are SGHNT and YYREEE (reference sequence). The CDR3 DNA reads TGTGCCAGCAGCTGGGGGGAGAACACTGAAGCTTTCTTT. This sequence encodes CASSWGENTEAFF.

The chain joins TRBV7-2 to TRBJ2-3, with 14 bases that match TRBD2. Germline V gene sequence: CDR1 SGHTA, CDR2 FQGNSA. CDR3 size: 16 residues. The junction had 8 bases not matched to a gene; V was cut back by 5 bases and J by 7 bases. CDR3 coding DNA: TGTGCCAGCAGCAAGACTAGCGGGGGGGCCCCACATACGCAGTATTTT. Encoded protein: CASSKTSGGAPHTQYF.

This sequence joins TRBV19 and TRBJ1-2; 7 positions agree with TRBD1. CDR1 is LNHDA and CDR2 is SQIVND in the germline V gene (reference sequence). V gave up 6 bases and J gave up 0 bases; unmatched junction bases: 7. This CDR3 region has 15 residues. The CDR3 protein is CASRETGTANYGYTF. Written as DNA, the CDR3 is TGTGCCAGTAGGGAAACCGGGACAGCTAACTATGGCTACACCTTC.

The gene calls are TRBV2 and TRBJ1-2; 10 bases are shared with TRBD1. Trimming took 6 bases from V and 4 from J; bases not matched to a gene: 5. From germline, CDR1 is SNHLY and CDR2 FYNNEI. The CDR3 runs to 14 residues. Here the CDR3 reads CASSGDRGSYGYTF. CDR3 sequence (DNA): TGTGCCAGCAGCGGGGACAGGGGTAGCTATGGCTACACCTTC.

V is TRBV6-4 and J is TRBJ1-6; 7 nucleotides align to TRBD1. J lost 7 bases, V lost 6 bases, and 3 bases had no gene match. The CDR3 consists of 13 residues. Germline CDR1 is MRHNA and CDR2 is SNTAGT. The CDR3 reads CASSTGENSPLHF. CDR3 DNA: TGTGCCAGCAGCACAGGGGAGAATTCACCCCTCCACTTT.

The chain recombines TRBV6-6 with TRBJ2-7; 7 bases line up with TRBD2. This CDR3 has 13 amino acids. CDR1 and CDR2 from the germline V gene are MNHNY and SVGAGI (reference sequence). V dropped 2 bases and J dropped 3; count of bases not matched to a gene: 1. CDR3 bases: TGTGCCAGCAGTTACCGGGAGGACTACGAGCAGTACTTC. Translating gives CASSYREDYEQYF.

The CDR3 protein is CASSFSSGTTSNQPQHF. In DNA form, the CDR3 reads TGTGCCAGCAGCTTTAGTTCGGGGACAACTAGCAATCAGCCCCAGCATTTT. J is TRBJ1-5 and V is TRBV7-9; D perhaps matches TRBD1 (6 bases). Germline values: CDR1 SEHNR, CDR2 FQNEAQ (reference sequence). This CDR3 has 17 amino acids. V was clipped by 3 bases and J by 0 bases, with 15 bases between them. Drawing the rest from reference TRBV7-9 and TRBJ1-5, the complete variable domain is DTGVSQNPRHKITKRGQNVTFRCDPISEHNRLYWYRQTLGQGPEFLTYFQNEAQLEKSRLLSDRFSAERPKGSFSTLEIQRTEQGDSAMYLCASSFSSGTTSNQPQHFGDGTRLSIL.

The rearrangement joins TRBV7-9 to TRBJ2-3, with D tentatively TRBD1 (5 bases). This CDR3 is 15 amino acids long. CDR1 and CDR2 from the germline V gene are SEHNR and FQNEAQ (reference sequence). The V and J ends lost 4 bases and 0 bases respectively, with 11 bases between them. The CDR3 region is CASSSDKMSTDTQYF. The CDR3 DNA sequence: TGTGCCAGCAGCTCGGACAAGATGAGCACAGATACGCAGTATTTT.

This clone came up a few times. V usage is TRBV5-1 and J usage is TRBJ2-7; 7 positions match TRBD1. Unmatched junction bases numbered 3, after V lost 4 bases and J lost 5 bases. The CDR3 covers 12 residues. CDR1 is SGHRS, CDR2 YFSETQ, per germline. CDR3 DNA: TGCGCCAGCAGCCCAGACAGGGACGAGCAGTACTTC. Translated, it gives CASSPDRDEQYF.

The chain combines TRBV11-2 with TRBJ2-5, with 7 bases lining up with TRBD2. The CDR3 covers 13 residues. V was clipped by 5 bases and J by 1 base; unmatched bases: 1. Germline CDR1 SGHAT, CDR2 FQNNGV. CDR3 nucleotides: TGTGCCAGCAGCCGGGGGGTCCAAGAGACCCAGTACTTC. Translation gives CASSRGVQETQYF.

Concerning this clone: Mismatch with germline at one junction end may stem from a read error. The V gene is TRBV7-7, the J gene TRBJ2-1; a weak D match, TRBD2 (6 bases). Germline-derived CDR1 and CDR2 are SSHAT and FNYEAQ (reference sequence). The CDR3 extends over 17 amino acids. The CDR3 nucleotides read TGTGCTAGCAGCTTAGCGGCGAGCGGTAGCTCCTACAATGAGCAGTTCTTC. Protein sequence: CASSLAASGSSYNEQFF. The entire variable domain, with the rest obtained from reference TRBV7-7 and TRBJ2-1, is as follows: GAGVSQSPRYKVTKRGQDVTLRCDPISSHATLYWYQQALGQGPEFLTYFNYEAQPDKSGLPSDRFSAERPEGSISTLTIQRTEQRDSAMYRCASSLAASGSSYNEQFFGPGTRLTVL.

J is TRBJ2-5 and V is TRBV27; no clear D gene. CDR1 and CDR2 from the germline V gene are MNHEY and SMNVEV (reference sequence). The CDR3 extends over 17 amino acids. V was cut by 5 bases and J by 9 bases, with 28 bases left in between. CDR3 protein: CASSPGMGRPSKDAQYF. DNA for the CDR3: TGTGCCAGCAGTCCAGGCATGGGCAGGCCGTCCAAGGATGCCCAGTACTTC.